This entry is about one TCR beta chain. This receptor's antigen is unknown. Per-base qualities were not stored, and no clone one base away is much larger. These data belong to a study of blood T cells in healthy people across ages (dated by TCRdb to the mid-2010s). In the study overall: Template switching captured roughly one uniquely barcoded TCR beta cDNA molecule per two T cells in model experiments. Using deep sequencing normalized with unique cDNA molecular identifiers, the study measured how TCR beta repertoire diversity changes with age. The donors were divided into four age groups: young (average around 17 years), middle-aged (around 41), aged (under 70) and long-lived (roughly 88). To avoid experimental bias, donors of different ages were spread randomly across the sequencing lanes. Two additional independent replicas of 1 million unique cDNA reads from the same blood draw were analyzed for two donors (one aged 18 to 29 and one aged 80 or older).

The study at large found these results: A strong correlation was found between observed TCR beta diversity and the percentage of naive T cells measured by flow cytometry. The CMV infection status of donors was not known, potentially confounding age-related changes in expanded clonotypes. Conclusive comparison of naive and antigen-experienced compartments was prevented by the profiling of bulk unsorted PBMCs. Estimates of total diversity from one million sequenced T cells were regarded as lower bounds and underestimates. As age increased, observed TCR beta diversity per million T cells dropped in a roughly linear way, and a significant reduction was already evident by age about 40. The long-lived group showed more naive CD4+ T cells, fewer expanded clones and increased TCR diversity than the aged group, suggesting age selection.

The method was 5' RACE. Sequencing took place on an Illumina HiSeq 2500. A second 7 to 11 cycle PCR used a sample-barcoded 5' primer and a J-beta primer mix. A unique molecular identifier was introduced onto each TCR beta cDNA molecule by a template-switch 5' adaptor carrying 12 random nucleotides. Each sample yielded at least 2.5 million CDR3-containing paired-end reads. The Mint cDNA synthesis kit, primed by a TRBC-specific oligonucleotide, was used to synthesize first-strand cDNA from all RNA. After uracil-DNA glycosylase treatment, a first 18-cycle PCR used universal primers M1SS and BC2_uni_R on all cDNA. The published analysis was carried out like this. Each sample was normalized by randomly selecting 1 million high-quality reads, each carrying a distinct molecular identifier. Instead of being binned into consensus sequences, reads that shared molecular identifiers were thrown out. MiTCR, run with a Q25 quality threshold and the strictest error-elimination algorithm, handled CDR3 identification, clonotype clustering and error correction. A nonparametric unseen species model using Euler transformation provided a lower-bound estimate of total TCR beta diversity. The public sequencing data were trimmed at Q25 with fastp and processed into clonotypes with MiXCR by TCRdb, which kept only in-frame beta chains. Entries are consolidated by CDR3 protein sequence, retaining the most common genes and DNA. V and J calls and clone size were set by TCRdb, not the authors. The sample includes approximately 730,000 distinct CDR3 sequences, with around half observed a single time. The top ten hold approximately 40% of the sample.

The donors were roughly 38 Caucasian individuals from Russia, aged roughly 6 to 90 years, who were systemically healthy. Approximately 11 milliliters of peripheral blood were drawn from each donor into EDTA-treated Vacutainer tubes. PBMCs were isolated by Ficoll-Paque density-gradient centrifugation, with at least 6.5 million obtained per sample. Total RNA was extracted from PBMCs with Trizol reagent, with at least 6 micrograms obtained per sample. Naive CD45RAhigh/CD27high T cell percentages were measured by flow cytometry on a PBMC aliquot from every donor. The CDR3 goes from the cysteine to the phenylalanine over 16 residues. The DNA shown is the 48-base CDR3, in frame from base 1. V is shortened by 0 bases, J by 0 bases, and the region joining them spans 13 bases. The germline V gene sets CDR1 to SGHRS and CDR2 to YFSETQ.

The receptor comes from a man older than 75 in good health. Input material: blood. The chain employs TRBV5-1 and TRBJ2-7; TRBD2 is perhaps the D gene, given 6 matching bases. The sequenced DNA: TGCGCCAGCAGCTTGGCCGGGGCGGGAAGCTCCTACGAGCAGTACTTC. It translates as CASSLAGAGSSYEQYF.